Listed below are T cell receptor beta chains from one sample, sequenced in a study of PD-L1 blockade in urothelial cancer. Using immunoSEQ multiplex PCR, the repertoire was profiled, and TCRdb retains in-frame clones only, with some absent. This sample yields roughly 90,000 clones, of which more than 90% are seen a single time; roughly 10% belongs to the top ten. The material was PBMCs, obtained around atezolizumab (anti-PD-L1) treatment. Receptor source: a man between 60 and 75 years old with urothelial cancer. Both conserved end residues are part of each CDR3. The D gene is left open where the match is weak. Clone size is stated in some rows and not others, as once, few, many or a class when expanded.

clone size	CDR3 length	V gene	D gene	J gene	CDR3 protein	CDR3 DNA
-	16	TRBV7-9	TRBD2	TRBJ2-1	CASSLPSGLLYNEQFF	TGTGCCAGCAGCCTCCCTAGCGGCTTACTCTACAATGAGCAGTTCTTC
-	15	TRBV7-2	TRBD1	TRBJ2-1	CASSPTGGGHNEQFF	TGTGCCAGCAGCCCGACAGGGGGCGGACACAATGAGCAGTTCTTC
-	16	TRBV10-1	TRBD2	TRBJ2-5	CASRGTGGPGGETQYF	TGCGCCAGCAGAGGAACGGGAGGGCCGGGCGGTGAGACCCAGTACTTC
-	14	TRBV5-5	TRBD2	TRBJ2-1	CASSSGTNYNEQFF	TGTGCCAGCAGCTCAGGGACTAACTACAATGAGCAGTTCTTC
-	14	TRBV28	TRBD1	TRBJ1-1	CAISGVRGRTEAFF	TGTGCCATCTCGGGGGTCAGGGGGCGCACTGAAGCTTTCTTT
-	15	TRBV23-1	TRBD2	TRBJ2-7	CASRRGGLWADEQYF	TGCGCCAGCCGCCGCGGGGGACTCTGGGCCGACGAGCAGTACTTC
-	17	TRBV4-1	TRBD2	TRBJ2-1	CASSQEASSGSYNEQFF	TGCGCCAGCAGCCAGGAAGCATCTAGCGGGAGCTACAATGAGCAGTTCTTC
-	18	TRBV7-3	TRBD1	TRBJ1-6	CASSWNKGQGRTKSPLHF	TGTGCCAGCAGCTGGAACAAAGGACAGGGGAGGACTAAATCACCCCTCCACTTT
-	14	TRBV11-2	TRBD2	TRBJ2-5	CASSPLAGDETQYF	TGTGCCAGCAGCCCCCTAGCGGGGGATGAGACCCAGTACTTC
-	14	TRBV30	TRBD2	TRBJ2-3	CAWIPAGFTDTQYF	TGTGCCTGGATTCCAGCGGGATTCACAGATACGCAGTATTTT
-	13	TRBV7-2	TRBD1	TRBJ2-1	CASSTQGAGEQFF	TGTGCCAGCAGCACACAGGGGGCGGGTGAGCAGTTCTTC
once	15	TRBV6-5	-	TRBJ2-7	CASSLGLRDSYEQYF	TGTGCCAGCAGTCTCGGGCTACGGGACTCATACGAGCAGTACTTC
-	17	TRBV9	TRBD1	TRBJ2-2	CASSAVGGQANTGELFF	TGTGCCAGCAGCGCTGTAGGAGGACAGGCGAACACCGGGGAGCTGTTTTTT
-	15	TRBV5-4	-	TRBJ1-5	CASSLWGYSNQPQHF	TGTGCCAGCAGCTTATGGGGCTATAGCAATCAGCCCCAGCATTTT
-	13	TRBV5-1	TRBD1	TRBJ2-7	CASSLLQGDEQYF	TGCGCCAGCAGCTTGTTACAGGGGGACGAGCAGTACTTC
-	16	TRBV2	-	TRBJ1-1	CASSESHAGVNTEAFF	TGTGCCAGCAGTGAATCCCACGCAGGGGTGAACACTGAAGCTTTCTTT
-	17	TRBV11-2	TRBD1	TRBJ1-1	CASSSIPGTGVSTEAFF	TGTGCCAGCAGCTCGATCCCTGGGACAGGGGTGAGTACTGAAGCTTTCTTT
-	16	TRBV16	TRBD2	TRBJ2-1	CASSQGLAGVKDEQFF	TGTGCCAGCAGCCAAGGACTAGCGGGAGTTAAGGATGAGCAGTTCTTC
-	14	TRBV4-1	-	TRBJ2-3	CASSQVGSTDTQYF	TGCGCCAGCAGCCAAGTTGGCAGCACAGATACGCAGTATTTT
-	15	TRBV4-1	TRBD1	TRBJ2-7	CASSHRQGASYEQYF	TGCGCCAGCAGCCACAGACAGGGGGCATCCTACGAGCAGTACTTC
-	13	TRBV6-5	-	TRBJ2-1	CASRMDRASEQFF	TGTGCCAGCAGGATGGACAGAGCCAGTGAGCAGTTCTTC
-	18	TRBV19	-	TRBJ2-6	CASSTQSSHTSGANVLTF	TGTGCCAGTAGTACCCAGTCTAGCCACACCTCTGGGGCCAACGTCCTGACTTTC
-	15	TRBV18	-	TRBJ2-5	CASSANGGTQETQYF	TGTGCCAGCTCTGCGAATGGGGGGACCCAAGAGACCCAGTACTTC
-	16	TRBV25-1	-	TRBJ1-4	CASSAREGRGPEKLFF	TGTGCCAGCAGTGCCAGGGAGGGCCGGGGCCCCGAAAAACTGTTTTTT
-	15	TRBV5-1	TRBD2	TRBJ2-1	CASAPAGGPYNEQFF	TGCGCCAGCGCGCCAGCGGGGGGGCCTTACAATGAGCAGTTCTTC
-	16	TRBV6-1	-	TRBJ2-7	CASSERGGVAWNEQYF	TGTGCCAGCAGTGAAAGGGGCGGGGTAGCGTGGAACGAGCAGTACTTC
-	15	TRBV7-8	-	TRBJ2-7	CASSFRTADFYEQYF	TGTGCCAGCAGCTTTCGGACAGCGGACTTCTACGAGCAGTACTTC
-	15	TRBV9	-	TRBJ2-1	CASSVGGQNPNEQFF	TGTGCCAGCAGCGTAGGCGGTCAGAACCCCAATGAGCAGTTCTTC
-	12	TRBV6-5	TRBD1	TRBJ2-5	CASSLQGETQYF	TGTGCCAGCAGTTTACAGGGGGAGACCCAGTACTTC
-	11	TRBV2	-	TRBJ1-1	CASSSPGHAFF	TGTGCCAGCAGTTCGCCGGGTCACGCTTTCTTT
-	14	TRBV10-1	TRBD1	TRBJ2-1	CASSRDRTLNEQFF	TGCGCCAGCAGCCGGGACAGGACCCTCAATGAGCAGTTCTTC
few	13	TRBV18	-	TRBJ2-7	CASSTGLNDEQYF	TGTGCCAGCTCAACAGGGCTTAACGACGAGCAGTACTTC
-	12	TRBV7-9	-	TRBJ2-2	CASSLGAGELFF	TGTGCCAGCAGCTTGGGCGCCGGGGAGCTGTTTTTT
-	16	TRBV7-2	-	TRBJ2-7	CASSLVTGRGIYEQYF	TGTGCCAGCAGCTTAGTAACCGGGAGAGGTATCTACGAGCAGTACTTC
-	16	TRBV2	TRBD2	TRBJ2-7	CASRIDGGGAVYEQYF	TGTGCCAGCAGAATCGACGGCGGGGGGGCGGTCTACGAGCAGTACTTC
-	15	TRBV18	-	TRBJ2-7	CASSHQDRNTYEQYF	TGTGCCAGCTCACACCAGGACAGAAATACTTACGAGCAGTACTTC
-	15	TRBV6-5	-	TRBJ1-5	CASSYSRYSNQPQHF	TGTGCCAGCAGTTACTCGAGGTATAGCAATCAGCCCCAGCATTTT